The source of this TCR beta chain is a study of T cell responses to AZD1222 COVID-19 vaccine. Some clones are missing from TCRdb's copy, which holds only in-frame ones; the method was immunoSEQ multiplex PCR. The sample holds roughly 70,000 clones, 82% seen once. The trim removed 3 bases at V and 10 bases at J, leaving 8 bases unmatched. The length of the CDR3 is 14 residues. Looked up from germline, CDR1 is MDHEN and CDR2 is SYDVKM. The rearrangement uses TRBV28 and TRBJ1-2; 10 nucleotides align to TRBD1. The TCR sequence derives from an adult in good health. The sample was peripheral blood, taken on day 0 of AZD1222 vaccination. CDR3 nucleotide sequence: TGTGCCAGCAGTTTTATCTCGGGACAGGGGCACTACACCTTC. Protein sequence: CASSFISGQGHYTF.